This T cell receptor (beta chain) comes out of a study of regulatory T cells in long-lasting Graves disease. Comments on this clonotype: Antigen unknown.

Described time point: newly diagnosed GD, antithyroid drugs for less than 3 months. TCR sequences were obtained from RNA taken from PBMCs. Researchers made TCR beta libraries by using iRepertoire HTBI primers and running Arm-PCR on CDR3 regions. TCRdb re-called the multiplex PCR reads through MiXCR, storing one row per CDR3 protein. In the table there are about 540,000 distinct CDR3 sequences, about 13% of which are singletons. Whole-study results and caveats: Among the persistent patients, 2,741 public clonotypes were shared, more than the 950 to 1,000 shared among new patients. Those with persistent Graves' had less TCR diversity than newly diagnosed patients.

The sample was also linked to a second study, of T cells in Graves' hyperthyroidism and ophthalmopathy. That work contributes: Most clonotypes expanded in thyroid above 0.001 were likewise present in blood.

The receptor was isolated from a man between 25 and 39 years old with Graves disease. The sequenced sample was peripheral blood mononuclear cells (PBMCs), obtained at new diagnosis, from a patient treated with antithyroid drugs.

CDR3 residues: CASSSGRSSSYNEQFF. The CDR3 coding sequence is TGTGCCAGTAGTAGCGGACGATCTAGCTCCTACAATGAGCAGTTCTTC. This sequence joins TRBV19 and TRBJ2-1, with unresolved D. V dropped 4 bases and J dropped 0 bases, with 13 bases sitting between them. Per the germline V gene, CDR1 is LNHDA and CDR2 is SQIVND (reference sequence). CDR3 size: 16 residues.